This entry lists 27 T cell receptor beta chains sequenced from one sample in a study of tumor-infiltrating lymphocytes in primary liver carcinoma. Joint extraction of RNA and DNA used roughly 17-32 mg of bulk tissue that was unsorted. Researchers generated TCR beta cDNA from approximately 0.55 ug of total RNA, relying on a constant-region primer. Library construction for TCR beta comprised three nested multiplex PCR rounds performed with slightly modified ARM-PCR. The first two PCR rounds used TRBV1-TRBV30 forward primers with a C-beta reverse primer, about 10 cycles each. Using its own MiXCR run on the multiplex PCR reads, TCRdb lists one record per CDR3 protein. The sample gives 100,000 or so distinct CDR3 sequences, around 71% of which show up once; roughly an eighth is in the top ten. The sequenced material came from liver tumor tissue from sampling region 2. The subset was: tumor region T2, inferior pole. These receptors were taken from a woman in her fifties or sixties with primary liver carcinoma and hepatitis B virus infection.

The CDR3 DNA sequence: TGCGCCAGCAGCCAAGCCGGGACGCACGTGGGTCAGCCCCAGCATTTT. Translation gives CASSQAGTHVGQPQHF. The gene calls are TRBV4-1 and TRBJ1-5; the D gene is possibly TRBD1 (5 bases). V was clipped by 1 base and J by 6 bases, with 16 bases between them. Germline CDR1 reads MGHRA; CDR2 reads YSYEKL. CDR3 length: 16 residues.

Comments on this clonotype: An end of the junction differs from the germline gene, which may be a read error. The V gene is TRBV29-1, the J gene TRBJ2-6; TRBD1 might be the D (6 bases). The germline V gene has CDR1 SQVTM and CDR2 ANQGSEA. CDR3 size: 15 residues. CDR3 in amino acids: CSVGQGLSGVNVLTF. For the CDR3, the DNA is TGTAGCGTTGGGCAGGGGCTTTCTGGGGTCAACGTCCTGACTTTC.

This clonotype was counted only a few times. One end of the junction fails to match germline, which may point to a read error. V is TRBV11-1 and J is TRBJ2-5; D is ambiguous. CDR1 and CDR2 from the germline V gene are SGHAT and FQDESV (reference sequence). The CDR3 is 14 residues long. The CDR3 sequence: CASRLRVASETQYF. DNA for the CDR3: TGTGCCAGCAGACTGAGAGTAGCCTCGGAGACCCAATACTTC. Full variable domain (outside the CDR3, taken from reference TRBV11-1 and TRBJ2-5): EAEVAQSPRYKITEKSQAVAFWCDPISGHATLYWYRQILGQGPELLVQFQDESVVDDSQLPKDRFSAERLKGVDSTLKIQPAELGDSAMYLCASRLRVASETQYFGPGTRLLVL.

This sequence joins TRBV15 and TRBJ1-1, with D unclear. The CDR3 has 13 residues. The germline V and J ends were trimmed by 5 bases and 4 bases, with 11 bases remaining between them. CDR1 LNHNV and CDR2 YYDKDF come from the germline V gene (reference sequence). The DNA of the CDR3 is TGTGCCACCAGCGGAGTCCTGGGCACTGAAGCTTTCTTT. Translating gives CATSGVLGTEAFF. The full variable domain, in which reference TRBV15 and TRBJ1-1 provide the parts outside the CDR3, is DAMVIQNPRYQVTQFGKPVTLSCSQTLNHNVMYWYQQKSSQAPKLLFHYYDKDFNNEADTPDNFQSRRPNTSFCFLDIRSPGLGDTAMYLCATSGVLGTEAFFGQGTRLTVV.

On this clonotype: One end of the junction does not line up with germline, which may come from a read error. CDR3 loop: CTSTGQDYGYTF. In DNA, the CDR3 is TGCACCAGCACTGGACAGGACTATGGCTACACCTTC. The rearrangement links TRBV10-2 to TRBJ1-2; 7 bases align to TRBD1. This CDR3 contains 12 residues. CDR1 and CDR2 from the germline V gene are WSHSY and SAAADI.

Comment on this clonotype: A much larger clone differs from this one at a single base, so this may be a read error. The V and J genes are TRBV5-1 and TRBJ2-1, with D perhaps given as TRBD1 or TRBD2 (5 bases each). This CDR3 has 12 amino acids. The germline CDR1 and CDR2 sequences are SGHRS and YFSETQ. CDR3 in DNA: TGCGCCAGCGGGACGGACAACAATGAGCAGATCTTC. It encodes CASGTDNNEQIF.

This clonotype was counted many times. The chain links TRBV29-1 to TRBJ2-7; 10 nucleotides align to TRBD2. Losses at the gene ends were 1 base for V and 5 bases for J; bases not matched to a gene: 8. Per the germline V gene, CDR1 is SQVTM and CDR2 is ANQGSEA. The CDR3 sequence is 15 residues long. The CDR3 loop is CSVEAQSGRVNEQYF. Written as DNA, the CDR3 is TGCAGCGTTGAAGCCCAAAGCGGGAGGGTCAACGAGCAGTACTTC.

This chain connects TRBV6-1 to TRBJ2-1, with a tentative D call TRBD1 (6 bases). The DNA end is a closer match to TRBJ2-7, so the J assignment may be wrong. The length of the CDR3 is 17 residues. Germline lookup yields CDR1 MNHNS and CDR2 SASEGT. CDR3 sequence reads: CASSEESRGDLQNEQYF. In nucleotides, the CDR3 is TGTGCCAGCAGTGAAGAATCCAGGGGCGACCTTCAAAATGAGCAGTACTTC.

This chain links TRBV7-8 with TRBJ2-1; 8 bases line up with TRBD2. The junction had 13 bases not matched to a gene; V was cut back by 4 bases and J by 2 bases. The CDR3 is 18 amino acids. The germline V gene encodes CDR1 SGHVS and CDR2 FQNEAQ. DNA for the CDR3: TGTGCCAGCAGCTCCTGGGTGCTGGCGGGGGGTACCTACAATGAGCAGTTCTTC. Residues: CASSSWVLAGGTYNEQFF.

Comment on this clonotype: One end of the junction does not line up with germline, which may come from a read error. The V call is TRBV11-3, the J call TRBJ2-3; TRBD2 agrees at 8 bases. The V gene's germline CDR1 is SGHNT and CDR2 YENEEA. The length of the CDR3 is 15 residues. CDR3: CVRSRPGGRSDTQYF. The CDR3, as DNA: TGTGTCAGAAGCCGCCCGGGGGGGAGGTCAGATACGCAATATTTT.

The V call is TRBV11-2, the J call TRBJ2-7; D is tentatively TRBD1 or TRBD2 (5 bases each). CDR1 and CDR2 from the germline V gene are SGHAT and FQNNGV. The V end was cut by 8 bases, the J end by 1 base, with 15 bases between. The CDR3 is 14 residues long. CDR3 coding DNA: TGTGCCAGCGGTCAGGGCGGGCCTTCCTACGAGCAGTACTTC. This gives the protein CASGQGGPSYEQYF.

This clonotype was found many times. The chain joins TRBV6-2 or TRBV6-3 to TRBJ2-7; no definite D call. Trimming cost V 0 bases and J 3 bases, with 6 bases left between them. CDR3 size: 13 residues. The germline V gene encodes CDR1 MNHEY and CDR2 SVGEGT. CDR3 sequence reads: CASSYSEVYEQYF. The CDR3 DNA sequence: TGTGCCAGCAGTTACTCAGAGGTCTACGAGCAGTACTTC.

In this sample, this clonotype turned up many times. This chain uses TRBV28 with TRBJ1-2, with TRBD1 matching 9 bases. The trim removed 6 bases at V and 3 bases at J, leaving 11 bases unmatched. CDR3 length equals 16 residues. The V gene's germline CDR1 is MDHEN and CDR2 SYDVKM. In DNA, the CDR3 is TGTGCCAGCAGACCACTTCCCGGGACAGGGTACTATGGCTACACCTTC. Its translation: CASRPLPGTGYYGYTF.

Only one count was recorded for this clonotype. This may be a read error: a much more frequent sequence differs by one nucleotide. The chain uses TRBV11-2 and TRBJ2-2; maybe TRBD1 (6 bases). CDR3 length: 15 amino acids. Germline values: CDR1 SGHAT, CDR2 FQNNGV. CDR3 coding DNA: TGTGCCAGCGGCCTACAGGGTTTTCTCGCCGGGGAACTGTTTTTT. Protein sequence: CASGLQGFLAGELFF.

For this clonotype: The junction departs from germline at one end; a sequencing error may be responsible. The V and J genes are TRBV7-8 and TRBJ2-1, with TRBD2 matching over 15 bases. CDR1 SGHVS and CDR2 FQNEAQ come from the germline V gene. The CDR3 contains 19 residues. The CDR3 protein is CVSSLPPGLAGGSYNEQFF. For the CDR3, the DNA is TGTGTCAGCAGCTTACCCCCCGGACTAGCGGGAGGGTCCTACAATGAGCAGTTCTTC.

With regard to this clonotype: One base away lies a much larger clone, so this may be a sequencing read error. The chain employs TRBV7-8 and TRBJ2-7, with TRBD2 identical over 13 bases. CDR3 length: 15 amino acids. In germline, CDR1 is SGHVS, CDR2 FQNEAQ. After removal of 5 bases from V and 5 bases from J, the junction contained 6 bases not matched to a gene. CDR3 residues: CASSQMTSGRHEQYF. The CDR3 bases are TGTGCCAGCAGCCAGATGACTAGCGGGAGGCACGAGCAGTACTTC.

Remarks on this clonotype: Germline is not matched at one junction end, which may reflect a read error. The V gene is TRBV7-9, the J gene TRBJ2-7; D unresolved. CDR1 SEHNR and CDR2 FQNEAQ come from the germline V gene (reference sequence). The CDR3 consists of 12 residues. The CDR3 spells CAGSPGSYEQYF. CDR3 nucleotide sequence: TGTGCCGGCAGCCCCGGCTCATACGAGCAGTACTTC.

This clonotype was detected many times. CDR3 sequence reads: CASNKGSGRSYTF. The CDR3 DNA sequence: TGTGCCAGCAATAAGGGATCGGGTCGAAGCTACACCTTC. The V gene is TRBV6-5, the J gene TRBJ1-2, with D unresolved. The CDR3 runs to 13 residues. The germline V gene has CDR1 MNHEY and CDR2 SVGAGI. V was trimmed by 7 bases and J by 9 bases, leaving 18 bases between them.

This clonotype was recorded many times. V is TRBV28 and J is TRBJ2-7; D is unclear. Germline CDR1 MDHEN, CDR2 SYDVKM. The CDR3 is made up of 11 amino acids. V was cut by 7 bases and J by 5 bases, with 9 bases left in between. The CDR3 bases are TGTGCCAGCACCCGAGCCCACGAGCAGTACTTC. Its translation: CASTRAHEQYF. Full variable domain (outside the CDR3, taken from reference TRBV28 and TRBJ2-7): DVKVTQSSRYLVKRTGEKVFLECVQDMDHENMFWYRQDPGLGLRLIYFSYDVKMKEKGDIPEGYSVSREKKERFSLILESASTNQTSMYLCASTRAHEQYFGPGTRLTVT.

The chain employs TRBV11-2 and TRBJ2-1, with TRBD2 identical over 12 bases. The CDR3 is 16 amino acids. V gave up 5 bases and J gave up 10 bases; unmatched junction bases: 12. CDR1 SGHAT and CDR2 FQNNGV come from the germline V gene. CDR3 in DNA: TGTGCCAGCAGCCCCCAGACTAGCGGGGGCGGGCGGGAGCAGTTCTTC. Its translation: CASSPQTSGGGREQFF.

The chain has TRBV11-2 and TRBJ1-6; TRBD1 might be the D (6 bases). CDR1 SGHAT and CDR2 FQNNGV come from the germline V gene. The CDR3 covers 16 residues. V dropped 5 bases and J dropped 9 bases, with 20 bases sitting between them. The CDR3 spells CASSIQQGAGTSPLHF. CDR3 nucleotide sequence: TGTGCCAGCAGCATCCAACAGGGCGCAGGGACTTCACCCCTCCACTTT.

At least ten counts were recorded for this clonotype. CDR3 sequence (DNA): TGTGCCAGCAGTTCTTCAGGGGGGGGTGCAACTAATGAAAAACTGTTTTTT. Translation gives CASSSSGGGATNEKLFF. The chain combines TRBV6-6 with TRBJ1-4; the match to TRBD1 covers 7 bases. The junction had 8 bases not matched to a gene; V was cut back by 4 bases and J by 0 bases. In germline, CDR1 is MNHNY, CDR2 SVGAGI (reference sequence). The CDR3 runs to 17 residues.

V gene TRBV11-2 combines with J gene TRBJ1-2, with D perhaps matching TRBD1 (5 bases). The CDR3 runs 16 residues. From germline, CDR1 is SGHAT and CDR2 FQNNGV. The CDR3 loop is CVRSLGRPEGFYGYTF. The CDR3 bases are TGTGTCCGCAGCCTCGGGAGACCGGAGGGGTTCTATGGCTACACCTTC.

The chain carries TRBV28 and TRBJ2-3; a possible D gene is TRBD2 (6 bases). Between the trimmed V and J ends, which lost 5 bases and 0 bases, there was a span of 21 bases. Germline values: CDR1 MDHEN, CDR2 SYDVKM. The CDR3 runs to 18 residues. The CDR3: CASSSPYSGPTSTDTQYF. The CDR3, as DNA: TGTGCCAGCAGTAGCCCCTATAGCGGACCTACTAGCACAGATACGCAGTATTTT.

The chain uses TRBV11-2 and TRBJ2-2; no firm D call. Germline V CDR1 and CDR2: SGHAT, FQNNGV. The CDR3 has 15 residues. The CDR3 nucleotides are TGTGTTAGCAGCCCTCCGCAAGGAACGACCGGGGAGCTGTTTTTT. It is translated as CVSSPPQGTTGELFF.

Comment on this clonotype: Germline is not matched at one junction end, which may reflect a read error. This chain connects TRBV4-1 to TRBJ2-1; 9 bases are shared with TRBD1. In germline, CDR1 is MGHRA, CDR2 YSYEKL. This CDR3 spans 18 amino acids. The CDR3 sequence is CASSHGRLQGASYNEQFF. CDR3 DNA: TGCGCCAGCAGCCATGGGAGATTACAGGGGGCCTCCTACAATGAGCAGTTTTTC.

V is TRBV11-2 and J is TRBJ2-7; D remains ambiguous. This CDR3 is built from 13 residues. Germline CDR1 and CDR2: SGHAT and FQNNGV. The germline V and J ends were trimmed by 11 bases and 10 bases, with 24 bases remaining between them. The CDR3 bases are TGTGCCTGTAGCTTAGGTTTTAAGGCCACCCAGTACTTC. It specifies CACSLGFKATQYF.